This T cell receptor (beta chain) derives from a study of blood T cell repertoires in COVID-19. Study information: Acute-phase and convalescent COVID-19 samples originated in the United States, Italy and Spain. The analysed material was cDNA or gDNA that came from T cells, B-cell-depleted T cells, or PBMCs.

Seattle enrolled patients during active infection and tracked them longitudinally. The CDR3 covers 14 residues. The J segment lost 4 bases and the V segment lost 6 bases, leaving 8 bases of the junction unmatched. Per germline, CDR1 SQVTM and CDR2 ANQGSEA. Authors' analysis steps: Reference gene primers were amplified, and this amplification served to estimate nucleated cell counts. Method: immunoSEQ multiplex PCR; TCRdb's copy keeps in-frame clones and lacks some. V, J and clone size are taken as reported in that table, and D and trimming were inferred from the DNA itself. The top ten hold approximately 2.5% of the sample, which has roughly 410,000 clones, roughly 86% seen once.

Material: peripheral blood. This clonotype originated in a woman aged 60-75 years with COVID-19, enrolled during active disease. The chain is built from TRBV29-1 and TRBJ2-5; TRBD1 matches at 10 bases. The chain's CDR3 is CSVTGQGLGETQYF. CDR3 sequence (DNA): TGCAGCGTGACGGGACAGGGGCTCGGAGAGACCCAGTACTTC.